This TCR beta chain was documented in a study of early T cells in non-severe SARS-CoV-2 infection. In its sample, this clonotype was seen many times. No antigen is known for it. Tagging with unique molecular identifiers was applied to individual cDNA molecules. In TCRdb, the 5' RACE reads were re-called with MiXCR into one record per CDR3 protein. The data contain about 71,000 distinct CDR3 sequences, 9.5% to 15% of them singletons. Study-level points and caveats: Database matching using VDJdb favored anti-spike CD8 responses, with private and CD4 specificities left missing.

The CDR3 is 13 residues long. Germline CDR1 and CDR2: LGHDT and YNNKEL (reference sequence). V was trimmed by 4 bases and J by 3 bases, leaving 8 bases between them. Specimen: whole blood, collected at baseline. The chain couples TRBV3-1 to TRBJ2-3; D possibly corresponds to TRBD2 (6 bases). The sequence derives from an adult who was a healthcare worker with PCR-confirmed SARS-CoV-2 infection or an uninfected control (not recorded which). CDR3 bases: TGTGCCAGCAGCCGGGACTGGACAGATACGCAGTATTTT. This sequence encodes CASSRDWTDTQYF.